The 10 T cell receptor beta chains reported below all come from one sample, sequenced in a study of CD8 T cells in ankylosing spondylitis. One entry per CDR3 protein, called by TCRdb with MiXCR from the 5' RACE reads. The profile covers fewer than 180,000 distinct CDR3 sequences, with around two fifths appearing a single time and 15% taken by the ten largest. The specimen sequenced was synovial fluid, either unsorted or a sorted T cell fraction (not recorded which). The receptors originated from a male donor with ankylosing spondylitis.

This chain links TRBV12-3 or TRBV12-4 with TRBJ1-1, with D possibly TRBD1 on 6 matching bases. This CDR3 region has 14 residues. V was clipped by 4 bases and J by 4 bases, with 13 bases between them. CDR3 nucleotides: TGTGCCAGCAGTTGGGGGCAGACAGGCACTGAAGCTTTCTTT. Protein product: CASSWGQTGTEAFF.

The sample holds a few counts of this clonotype. The chain couples TRBV5-1 to TRBJ2-7; possible D gene TRBD1, 6 bases. Germline loops: CDR1 SGHRS, CDR2 YFSETQ. Deletions cut 2 bases from V and 4 bases from J, with 16 bases between. The CDR3 runs to 15 residues. CDR3 in amino acids: CASSFLGTQDYEQYF. In nucleotides, the CDR3 is TGCGCCAGCAGCTTCCTCGGGACACAGGATTACGAGCAGTACTTC.

The chain employs TRBV4-1 and TRBJ1-5; D is unclear. Trimming removed 3 bases from V and 9 bases from J, with 12 bases in between. CDR3 size: 13 residues. CDR1 is MGHRA and CDR2 is YSYEKL in the germline V gene. The CDR3 is CASSQTPSWPQHF. In nucleotides, the CDR3 is TGCGCCAGCAGCCAGACCCCATCGTGGCCCCAGCATTTT.

This sequence joins TRBV20-1 and TRBJ1-3, with 7 bases lining up with TRBD1. This CDR3 is built from 16 residues. V gave up 1 base and J gave up 0 bases; unmatched junction bases: 6. CDR1 DFQATT and CDR2 SNEGSKA come from the germline V gene (reference sequence). Written as DNA, the CDR3 is TGCAGTGCTAGAGGGAAGGGGGCGAGCTCTGGAAACACCATATATTTT. This sequence encodes CSARGKGASSGNTIYF.

The chain has TRBV11-3 and TRBJ2-2; possible D gene TRBD2, 5 bases. CDR3 size: 13 residues. Looked up from germline, CDR1 is SGHNT and CDR2 is YENEEA. Trimming stripped 4 bases from V and 6 bases from J, with 9 bases between. CDR3 DNA sequence: TGTGCCAGCAGCTCGCGGGCGGCCGGGGAGCTGTTTTTT. This translates into CASSSRAAGELFF.

The chain combines TRBV11-2 with TRBJ1-3; D ambiguous. The length of the CDR3 is 13 residues. Germline V gives CDR1 SGHAT, CDR2 FQNNGV. Trimming stripped 7 bases from V and 9 bases from J, with 16 bases between. The CDR3 region has the DNA TGTGCCAGCAAACCGTTCGCTCGACGCACCATATATTTT. Translating gives CASKPFARRTIYF.

This clonotype was seen once. The chain employs TRBV2 and TRBJ1-2; TRBD1 is a possible D gene (5 bases). CDR3 size: 14 residues. CDR1 and CDR2 (germline): SNHLY, FYNNEI. With 7 bases removed from V and 3 bases from J, the gap between germline ends came to 15 bases. In DNA, the CDR3 is TGTGCCAGCATCCCATTTCCAGGGTACTATGGCTACACCTTC. Translating gives CASIPFPGYYGYTF.

CDR3: CASSYLLGKAQGYTF. In DNA form, the CDR3 reads TGTGCCAGCAGTTACCTCCTTGGAAAGGCGCAGGGCTACACCTTC. The rearrangement links TRBV6-5 to TRBJ1-2; D uncertain. V lost 2 bases and J 8 bases, leaving 18 bases between the germline ends. Germline CDR1 is MNHEY and CDR2 is SVGAGI. The CDR3 consists of 15 residues.

The chain has TRBV30 and TRBJ1-2; D uncertain. This CDR3 has 10 amino acids. Germline V gene data show CDR1 as GTSNPN and CDR2 as SVGIG (reference sequence). Trimming took off 5 bases at V and 7 bases at J, with 8 bases between the two ends. CDR3 DNA sequence: TGTGCCTGGGGGGTAGCTGGCTACACCTTC. The encoded protein is CAWGVAGYTF.

This clonotype was counted a few times. The CDR3 DNA sequence: TGCAGTGCTAGAGATCTCTGGTGGGCTACGCAGTATTTT. Protein product: CSARDLWWATQYF. The chain recombines TRBV20-1 with TRBJ2-3; D is unclear. From germline, CDR1 is DFQATT and CDR2 SNEGSKA (reference sequence). V was shortened by 0 bases and J by 8 bases, with 12 bases between the two germline ends. The CDR3 contains 13 residues.